This T cell receptor beta chain came from a study of human T cells and chemical hapten exposure. Described time point: patch test 3, about 24 weeks after DPC sensitization. The treatment is: therapeutic diphenylcyclopropenone sensitization with weekly scalp DPC. Participating donors were patients with alopecia, aged 18 to 70 years, considered appropriate candidates for DPC. The CDR3 has 13 amino acids. V dropped 3 bases and J dropped 5 bases, with 11 bases sitting between them. Looked up from germline, CDR1 is SGDLS and CDR2 is YYNGEE. The library labeled individual cDNA molecules by adding unique molecular identifiers to them. TCRdb ran MiXCR on the RACE reads and lists one entry per CDR3 protein. In the table there are under 55,000 distinct CDR3 sequences, 9.9% of which are singletons.

The rearrangement joins TRBV9 to TRBJ1-1; D is possibly TRBD1 (5 bases). The sequence came from a woman between 40 and 55 years old with alopecia areata. Some clones in this sample may be carry-over from other donors' samples. Sample: whole blood, taken in connection with sensitization to the hapten diphenylcyclopropenone (DPC). The CDR3 protein is CASSAYKGTEAFF. The CDR3 DNA reads TGTGCCAGCAGCGCCTACAAGGGGACTGAAGCTTTCTTT.